This T cell receptor (beta chain) was found in a study of OX40 agonist ivuxolimab in advanced cancers. The trim removed 8 bases at V and 11 bases at J, leaving 15 bases unmatched. This CDR3 comprises 14 residues. Per the germline V gene, CDR1 is MNHEY and CDR2 is SMNVEV (reference sequence). Clones were sequenced by immunoSEQ multiplex PCR, and TCRdb holds only the in-frame ones, with some missing. The table lists approximately 16,000 clones, about 86% of them singletons. V usage is TRBV27 and J usage is TRBJ2-5, with 9 positions matching TRBD1. The material sequenced was CD4+ or CD8+ T cells sorted from blood, taken in a trial of the OX40 agonist ivuxolimab. The TCR originated in an adult with an advanced solid tumor such as melanoma, head and neck, liver or kidney cancer. CDR3 region: CASATGTGRGEQYF. The CDR3 coding sequence is TGTGCCAGCGCGACCGGGACAGGGAGGGGGGAGCAGTACTTC.